Each of the 15 T cell receptor beta chains below was sequenced from the same sample in a study of T cell repertoires in cytomegalovirus infection. Via MiXCR, TCRdb re-called the reads, giving one row per CDR3 protein. The table lists roughly 700,000 distinct CDR3 sequences, around a third of them singletons, with roughly 18% in the top ten. Their antigens remain unidentified. This sample comprised cultured PBMCs, obtained from culture after CMV antigen stimulation. These receptors were collected from a human donor in good health (CMV status not recorded). Some clones in this sample may be carry-over from other donors' samples.

This clonotype was counted at least ten times. This chain uses TRBV7-9 with TRBJ2-1; the match to TRBD1 covers 8 bases. Losses at the gene ends were 3 bases for V and 9 bases for J; bases not matched to a gene: 7. Germline values: CDR1 SEHNR, CDR2 FQNEAQ (reference sequence). The CDR3 runs 14 residues. The CDR3 coding sequence is TGTGCCAGCAGCTTTGGACAGGGCTGGGGTGAGCAGTTCTTC. This sequence encodes CASSFGQGWGEQFF.

The chain recombines TRBV20-1 with TRBJ1-2; D is ambiguous. The ends were cut back, 0 bases at V and 6 bases at J, with 14 bases in the middle. The CDR3 runs 14 residues. Germline V gene data show CDR1 as DFQATT and CDR2 as SNEGSKA (reference sequence). CDR3 loop: CSARDRAVANGYTF. CDR3 nucleotides: TGCAGTGCTAGAGATCGGGCGGTTGCAAATGGCTACACCTTC.

This clonotype was counted between two and nine times. V and J are TRBV20-1 and TRBJ2-3; 9 bases agree with TRBD2. The CDR3 totals 16 residues. Germline CDR1 is DFQATT and CDR2 is SNEGSKA (reference sequence). J lost 0 bases, V lost 1 base, and 5 bases had no gene match. DNA of the CDR3: TGCAGTGCTAGAGGATGGACTAGCGAGAGCACAGATACGCAGTATTTT. It codes for CSARGWTSESTDTQYF.

This clonotype was detected only a few times. The chain employs TRBV7-3 and TRBJ2-3; 15 bases fit TRBD2. Germline V gene data show CDR1 as SGHTA and CDR2 as FQGTGA. The CDR3 contains 16 residues. J lost 6 bases, V lost 5 bases, and 6 bases had no gene match. The CDR3 loop is CASSPGGLAGGDTQYF. The DNA for the CDR3 is TGTGCCAGCAGCCCCGGTGGACTAGCGGGAGGGGATACGCAGTATTTT.

Comment on this clonotype: At one end, the junction sequence differs from germline, possibly due to a read error. This sequence joins TRBV28 and TRBJ2-3, with D uncertain. The CDR3 spans 13 residues. Per the germline V gene, CDR1 is MDHEN and CDR2 is SYDVKM. The CDR3 DNA sequence: TGTGCCAGCAGTTCCTCCCTGTCAGATACGCAGTGTTTT. It is translated as CASSSSLSDTQCF.

The chain links TRBV6-6 to TRBJ2-2; weak D call: TRBD1 (6 bases). V lost 6 bases to trimming and J lost 6 bases, with 11 bases between them. Per the germline V gene, CDR1 is MNHNY and CDR2 is SVGAGI (reference sequence). The CDR3 extends over 13 amino acids. CDR3 DNA sequence: TGTGCCAGCAGGTCGCAGGGGCCCGGGGAGCTGTTTTTT. This sequence encodes CASRSQGPGELFF.

This clonotype was seen just once. The chain recombines TRBV7-8 with TRBJ2-1; 7 bases map to TRBD1. The CDR3 extends over 14 amino acids. Trimming cost V 5 bases and J 6 bases; bases outside gene matches: 7. CDR1 is SGHVS and CDR2 is FQNEAQ in the germline V gene. This chain's CDR3 is CASSIGGQINEQFF. In DNA, the CDR3 is TGTGCCAGCAGCATTGGGGGACAGATCAATGAGCAGTTCTTC. The full variable domain, with the rest looked up from reference TRBV7-8 and TRBJ2-1, is GAGVSQSPRYKVAKRGQDVALRCDPISGHVSLFWYQQALGQGPEFLTYFQNEAQLDKSGLPSDRFFAERPEGSVSTLKIQRTQQEDSAVYLCASSIGGQINEQFFGPGTRLTVL.

The V and J genes are TRBV18 and TRBJ1-5; tentatively, D is TRBD1 (5 bases). The CDR3 totals 14 residues. CDR1 and CDR2 from the germline V gene are KGHSH and LQKENI. V was shortened by 3 bases and J by 5 bases, with 11 bases between the two germline ends. Written as DNA, the CDR3 is TGTGCCAGCTCACCTGGGACCAGGGATCAGCCCCAGCATTTT. Its translation is CASSPGTRDQPQHF.

The sample holds a few counts of this clonotype. The chain uses TRBV7-8 and TRBJ2-4; D may be TRBD2 (6 bases). CDR1 and CDR2 from the germline V gene are SGHVS and FQNEAQ. V was trimmed by 1 base and J by 2 bases, leaving 15 bases between them. This CDR3 region has 17 residues. The CDR3 loop reads CASSLGFRGNTKNIQYF. CDR3 bases: TGTGCCAGCAGCTTAGGCTTTCGCGGGAATACCAAAAACATTCAGTACTTC.

This clonotype came up a few times. This chain connects TRBV7-9 to TRBJ2-7, with no clear D. The V end lost 4 bases, the J end lost 7 bases, and 11 bases lay between the germline ends. The length of the CDR3 is 12 residues. Germline-derived CDR1 and CDR2 are SEHNR and FQNEAQ (reference sequence). The CDR3 DNA reads as TGTGCCAGCAGCTCCCGCGCTGGGGAGCAGTACTTC. The encoded protein is CASSSRAGEQYF. Full variable domain (outside the CDR3, taken from reference TRBV7-9 and TRBJ2-7): DTGVSQNPRHKITKRGQNVTFRCDPISEHNRLYWYRQTLGQGPEFLTYFQNEAQLEKSRLLSDRFSAERPKGSFSTLEIQRTEQGDSAMYLCASSSRAGEQYFGPGTRLTVT.

The chain is built from TRBV28 and TRBJ2-7, with 8 bases matching TRBD2. The CDR3 totals 15 residues. After removal of 4 bases from V and 6 bases from J, the junction contained 11 bases not matched to a gene. Germline lookup yields CDR1 MDHEN and CDR2 SYDVKM. Here the CDR3 reads CASSSPGGRVSEQYF. The CDR3 region has the DNA TGTGCCAGCAGTTCCCCGGGAGGGAGAGTGTCCGAGCAGTACTTC.

The rearrangement uses TRBV5-1 and TRBJ1-1; D uncertain. The CDR3 length is 14 residues. Trimming removed 1 base from V and 4 bases from J, with 11 bases in between. Germline V CDR1 and CDR2: SGHRS, YFSETQ. Here the CDR3 DNA reads TGCGCCAGCAGCTTGTCCCTGGCAGGCACTGAAGCTTTCTTT. This codes for CASSLSLAGTEAFF.

This clonotype has more than one count but fewer than ten. The chain's CDR3 is CASRSEFNTQYF. In DNA form, the CDR3 reads TGTGCCAGCAGATCAGAGTTTAATACGCAGTATTTT. The chain couples TRBV6-1 to TRBJ2-3, with D uncertain. V was cut by 6 bases and J by 7 bases, with 11 bases left in between. The CDR3 has 12 amino acids. Germline V gene lookup returns CDR1 MNHNS and CDR2 SASEGT.

The chain uses TRBV7-4 and TRBJ1-2; 10 bases agree with TRBD1. CDR1 is SGHVT and CDR2 is SQSDAQ in the germline V gene. Trimming removed 4 bases from V and 6 bases from J; junction bases left unmatched: 17. This CDR3 region has 18 residues. The CDR3 reads CASSSLKGPGQGSDGYTF. CDR3 bases: TGTGCCAGCAGCTCATTAAAAGGTCCGGGACAGGGGAGTGATGGCTACACCTTC. Combining the CDR3 with reference TRBV7-4 and TRBJ1-2 gives the whole variable domain GAGVSQSPRYKVAKRGRDVALRCDSISGHVTLYWYRQTLGQGSEVLTYSQSDAQRDKSGRPSGRFSAERPERSVSTLKIQRTEQGDSAVYLCASSSLKGPGQGSDGYTFGSGTRLTVV.

This clonotype was detected a few times. The chain joins TRBV7-9 to TRBJ2-7; the match to TRBD2 covers 8 bases. The CDR3 runs 13 residues. J lost 0 bases, V lost 8 bases, and 3 bases had no gene match. The germline V gene has CDR1 SEHNR and CDR2 FQNEAQ (reference sequence). The CDR3 DNA reads TGTGCCAGCGCACTAGCGGCCTCCTACGAGCAGTACTTC. Its protein is CASALAASYEQYF.